Below are 2 T cell receptor beta chains sequenced from a single sample in a study of immune characterization of retroperitoneal liposarcoma. TCRdb recomputed calls from the PCR reads with MiXCR, one row per CDR3 protein. The sample has about 19,000 distinct CDR3 sequences; approximately 37% are singletons. What was sequenced was blood. The receptors here all came from a male donor with retroperitoneal liposarcoma.

For this clonotype: Relative to the germline gene, one junction end is altered; a read error may explain this. The V call is TRBV11-3, the J call TRBJ2-3; TRBD2 agrees at 11 bases. CDR1 is SGHNT, CDR2 YENEEA, per germline. The CDR3 is 15 residues long. The CDR3 is CASSLLLAGGNELYF. Written as DNA, the CDR3 is TGTGCCAGCAGCTTACTGCTAGCGGGAGGAAATGAGCTGTACTTC.

In its sample, this clonotype was seen once. The rearrangement links TRBV10-1 to TRBJ2-5; 7 bases match TRBD1. The CDR3 contains 16 residues. V shed 2 bases and J 2 bases; nucleotides not matched to a gene: 8. The germline CDR1 and CDR2 sequences are WNHNN and SYGVQD (reference sequence). The CDR3 sequence: CASSEATPGGQETQYF. The CDR3 nucleotides are TGCGCCAGCAGTGAGGCGACCCCAGGGGGACAAGAGACCCAGTACTTC.